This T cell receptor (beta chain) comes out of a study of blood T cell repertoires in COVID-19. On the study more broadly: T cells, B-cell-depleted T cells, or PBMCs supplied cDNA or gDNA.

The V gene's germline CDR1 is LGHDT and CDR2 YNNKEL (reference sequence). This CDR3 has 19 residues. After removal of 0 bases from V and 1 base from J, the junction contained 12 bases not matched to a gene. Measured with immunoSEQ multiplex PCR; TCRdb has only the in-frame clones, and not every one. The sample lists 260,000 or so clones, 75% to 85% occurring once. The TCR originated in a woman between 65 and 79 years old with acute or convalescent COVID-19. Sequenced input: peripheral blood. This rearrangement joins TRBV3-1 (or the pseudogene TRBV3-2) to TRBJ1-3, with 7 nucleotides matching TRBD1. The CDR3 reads CASSQDLTWDSRSGNTIYF. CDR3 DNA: TGTGCCAGCAGCCAAGATCTGACCTGGGACAGTAGATCTGGAAACACCATATATTTT.